Listed below are T cell receptor beta chains from one sample, sequenced in a study of blood T cell repertoires in COVID-19. TCRdb keeps only in-frame clones here, not all; method: immunoSEQ multiplex PCR. This sample has a few hundred thousand clones; roughly 91% occur once, and the top ten carry under 2.5%. Sequencing was performed on PBMCs or T cells enriched from blood (not recorded which). Source of these receptors: a woman aged 55-70 years who had recovered from COVID-19. CDR3s include the opening cysteine and the closing phenylalanine or tryptophan. The D gene is left open where the match is weak.

j_call: TRBJ2-7; v_call: TRBV19; d_call: TRBD1; cdr3_length: 14; cdr3_aa: CAIQGQGYPYEQYF
j_call: TRBJ1-5; v_call: TRBV30; d_call: TRBD1; cdr3_length: 13; cdr3_aa: CAWGIQGYQPQHF
j_call: TRBJ1-2; v_call: TRBV7-9; d_call: NA; cdr3_length: 13; cdr3_aa: CASSRGAAEGYTF
j_call: TRBJ2-3; v_call: TRBV5-1; d_call: TRBD1; cdr3_length: 15; cdr3_aa: CASSLGGQRTDTQYF
j_call: TRBJ1-6; v_call: TRBV28; d_call: TRBD1; cdr3_length: 17; cdr3_aa: CASSSPASGQGNSPLHF
j_call: TRBJ2-4; v_call: TRBV27; d_call: NA; cdr3_length: 14; cdr3_aa: CASSLRGRRDIQYF
j_call: TRBJ1-1; v_call: TRBV3-1/TRBV3-2; d_call: NA; cdr3_length: 16; cdr3_aa: CASSQVSHLESTEAFF
j_call: TRBJ2-1; v_call: TRBV11-3; d_call: TRBD2; cdr3_length: 14; cdr3_aa: CASKGGSTYNEQFF
j_call: TRBJ1-5; v_call: TRBV6-5; d_call: TRBD1; cdr3_length: 15; cdr3_aa: CASSLDRGQGQPQHF
j_call: TRBJ2-1; v_call: TRBV11-2; d_call: TRBD2; cdr3_length: 17; cdr3_aa: CASSLVLAGQGVDEQFF
j_call: TRBJ1-2; v_call: TRBV2; d_call: NA; cdr3_length: 14; cdr3_aa: CASSELRRDYGYTF
j_call: TRBJ1-2; v_call: TRBV21-1; d_call: NA; cdr3_length: 13; cdr3_aa: CASRKGTVYGYTF
j_call: TRBJ1-1; v_call: TRBV3-1/TRBV3-2; d_call: NA; cdr3_length: 11; cdr3_aa: CASSHRTEAFF
j_call: TRBJ1-5; v_call: TRBV7-8; d_call: NA; cdr3_length: 15; cdr3_aa: CASSAAASAVEPQHF
j_call: TRBJ2-5; v_call: TRBV12-5; d_call: TRBD2; cdr3_length: 15; cdr3_aa: CASGLLAGAGETQYF
j_call: TRBJ1-5; v_call: TRBV2; d_call: TRBD1; cdr3_length: 15; cdr3_aa: CASSGGTAGSQPQHF
j_call: TRBJ2-7; v_call: TRBV28; d_call: TRBD1; cdr3_length: 13; cdr3_aa: CASRDRGRYEQYF
j_call: TRBJ2-5; v_call: TRBV24-1; d_call: NA; cdr3_length: 15; cdr3_aa: CATSDHTGIGETQYF
j_call: TRBJ1-2; v_call: TRBV7-7; d_call: TRBD1; cdr3_length: 17; cdr3_aa: CASSIFSDRVSNYGYTF
j_call: TRBJ2-7; v_call: TRBV2; d_call: NA; cdr3_length: 13; cdr3_aa: CASSAQGVDEQYF
j_call: TRBJ2-1; v_call: TRBV5-1; d_call: TRBD2; cdr3_length: 13; cdr3_aa: CASRTSGTHEQFF
j_call: TRBJ1-2; v_call: TRBV5-1; d_call: TRBD1; cdr3_length: 13; cdr3_aa: CASSFGTGQGYTF
j_call: TRBJ1-1; v_call: TRBV29-1; d_call: TRBD1; cdr3_length: 16; cdr3_aa: CSVEVWTGTVNTEAFF
j_call: TRBJ2-3; v_call: TRBV6-5; d_call: TRBD1; cdr3_length: 15; cdr3_aa: CASSRGTGPADTQYF
j_call: TRBJ2-5; v_call: TRBV9; d_call: NA; cdr3_length: 15; cdr3_aa: CASSVGRGSGETQYF
j_call: TRBJ1-4; v_call: TRBV10-3; d_call: TRBD1; cdr3_length: 14; cdr3_aa: CAISEGTGGEKLFF
j_call: TRBJ2-7; v_call: TRBV19; d_call: NA; cdr3_length: 14; cdr3_aa: CASSMSASLYEQYF
j_call: TRBJ1-4; v_call: TRBV12-3/TRBV12-4; d_call: NA; cdr3_length: 12; cdr3_aa: CASSAVQEKLFF
j_call: TRBJ1-2; v_call: TRBV12-2; d_call: NA; cdr3_length: 13; cdr3_aa: CASRLEHLYGYTF
j_call: TRBJ1-1; v_call: TRBV15; d_call: TRBD1; cdr3_length: 12; cdr3_aa: CATSTGGSEAFF
j_call: TRBJ2-7; v_call: TRBV6-5; d_call: NA; cdr3_length: 14; cdr3_aa: CASLKGGDFYEQYF